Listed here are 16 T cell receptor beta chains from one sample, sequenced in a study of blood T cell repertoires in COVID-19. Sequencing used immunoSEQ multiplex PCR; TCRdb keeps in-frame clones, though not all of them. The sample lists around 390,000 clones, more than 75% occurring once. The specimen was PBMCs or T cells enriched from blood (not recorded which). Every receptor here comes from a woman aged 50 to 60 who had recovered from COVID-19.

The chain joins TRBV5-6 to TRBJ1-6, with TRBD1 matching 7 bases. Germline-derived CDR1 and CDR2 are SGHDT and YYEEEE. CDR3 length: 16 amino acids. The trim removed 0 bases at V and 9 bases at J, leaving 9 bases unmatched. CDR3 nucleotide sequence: TGTGCCAGCAGCTTGGGGCCACTAGGGGGCAGTTCACCCCTCCACTTT. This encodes CASSLGPLGGSSPLHF.

The CDR3 region has the DNA TGTGCCAGCAGCATAGGGGGCCAGGGGGCTAGCTACACCTTC. It codes for CASSIGGQGASYTF. V and J are TRBV7-2 and TRBJ1-2, with 8 bases aligning to TRBD1. J lost 9 bases, V lost 5 bases, and 11 bases had no gene match. The CDR3 extends over 14 amino acids. The germline V gene encodes CDR1 SGHTA and CDR2 FQGNSA.

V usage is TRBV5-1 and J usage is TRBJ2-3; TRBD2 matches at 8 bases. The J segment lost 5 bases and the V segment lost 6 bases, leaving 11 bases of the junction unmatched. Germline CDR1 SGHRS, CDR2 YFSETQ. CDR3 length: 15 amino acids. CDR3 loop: CASTPVPGGGDTQYF. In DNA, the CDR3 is TGCGCCAGCACCCCCGTTCCGGGGGGGGGAGATACGCAGTATTTT. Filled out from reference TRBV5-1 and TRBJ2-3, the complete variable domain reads KAGVTQTPRYLIKTRGQQVTLSCSPISGHRSVSWYQQTPGQGLQFLFEYFSETQRNKGNFPGRFSGRQFSNSRSEMNVSTLELGDSALYLCASTPVPGGGDTQYFGPGTRLTVL.

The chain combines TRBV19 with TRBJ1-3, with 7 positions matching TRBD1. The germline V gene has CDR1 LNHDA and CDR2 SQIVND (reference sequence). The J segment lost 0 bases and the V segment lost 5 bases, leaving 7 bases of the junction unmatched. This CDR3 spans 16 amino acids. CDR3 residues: CASSADRPLSGNTIYF. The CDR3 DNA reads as TGTGCCAGTAGTGCGGACAGGCCTCTCTCTGGAAACACCATATATTTT.

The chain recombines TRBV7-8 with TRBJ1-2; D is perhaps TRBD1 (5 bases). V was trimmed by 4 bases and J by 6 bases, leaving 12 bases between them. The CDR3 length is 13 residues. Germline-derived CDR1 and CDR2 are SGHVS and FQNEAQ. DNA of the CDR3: TGTGCCAGCAGCTCGCAAGGAGGGGATGGCTACACCTTC. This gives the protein CASSSQGGDGYTF.

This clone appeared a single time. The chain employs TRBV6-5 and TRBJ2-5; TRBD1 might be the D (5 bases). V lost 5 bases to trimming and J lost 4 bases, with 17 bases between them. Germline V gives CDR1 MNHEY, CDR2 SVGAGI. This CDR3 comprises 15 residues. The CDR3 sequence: CASSRTRQSPETQYF. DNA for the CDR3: TGTGCCAGCAGTAGGACAAGACAGAGCCCAGAGACCCAGTACTTC.

CDR3 residues: CASSLSPGQGNEKLFF. The CDR3 coding sequence is TGTGCCAGCAGCTTAAGCCCGGGACAGGGGAATGAAAAACTGTTTTTT. The V and J genes are TRBV5-8 and TRBJ1-4; the match to TRBD1 covers 10 bases. Germline trimming cut 2 bases from V and 5 bases from J; bases unmatched to any gene: 6. The germline V gene encodes CDR1 SGHTS and CDR2 YDEGEE. The CDR3 loop spans 16 amino acids.

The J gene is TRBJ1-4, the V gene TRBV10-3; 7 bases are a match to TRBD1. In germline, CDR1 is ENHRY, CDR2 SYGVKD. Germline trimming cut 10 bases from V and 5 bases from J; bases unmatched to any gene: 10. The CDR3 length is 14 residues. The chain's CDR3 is CATQGDSGNEKLFF. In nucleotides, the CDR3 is TGTGCCACCCAAGGGGACAGCGGGAATGAAAAACTGTTTTTT.

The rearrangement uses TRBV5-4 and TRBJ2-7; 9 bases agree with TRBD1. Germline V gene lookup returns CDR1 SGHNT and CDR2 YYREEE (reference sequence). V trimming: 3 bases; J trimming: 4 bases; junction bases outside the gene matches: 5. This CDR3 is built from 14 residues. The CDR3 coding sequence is TGTGCCAGCAGCTACGGGACAGGGCTTTACGAGCAGTACTTC. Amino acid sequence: CASSYGTGLYEQYF. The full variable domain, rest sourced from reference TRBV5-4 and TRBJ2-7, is ETGVTQSPTHLIKTRGQQVTLRCSSQSGHNTVSWYQQALGQGPQFIFQYYREEENGRGNFPPRFSGLQFPNYSSELNVNALELDDSALYLCASSYGTGLYEQYFGPGTRLTVT.

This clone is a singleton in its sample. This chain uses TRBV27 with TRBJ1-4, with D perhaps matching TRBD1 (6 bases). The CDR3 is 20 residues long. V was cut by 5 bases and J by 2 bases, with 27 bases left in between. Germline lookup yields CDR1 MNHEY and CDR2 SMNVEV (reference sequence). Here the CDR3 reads CASSRGGGVLPQRTNEKLFF. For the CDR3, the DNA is TGTGCCAGCAGTAGAGGGGGAGGGGTACTACCACAGAGGACTAATGAAAAACTGTTTTTT.

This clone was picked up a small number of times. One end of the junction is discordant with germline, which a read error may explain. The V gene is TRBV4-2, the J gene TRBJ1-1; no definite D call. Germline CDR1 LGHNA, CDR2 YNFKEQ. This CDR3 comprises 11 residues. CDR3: CASSQGREAFF. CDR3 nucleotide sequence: TGTGCCAGCAGTCAAGGGAGGGAAGCTTTCTTT.

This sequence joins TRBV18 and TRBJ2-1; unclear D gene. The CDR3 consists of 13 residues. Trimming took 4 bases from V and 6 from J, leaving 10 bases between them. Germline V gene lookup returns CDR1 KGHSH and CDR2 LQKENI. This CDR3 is CASSLLQANEQFF. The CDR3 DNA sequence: TGTGCCAGCTCACTCCTTCAAGCCAATGAGCAGTTCTTC.

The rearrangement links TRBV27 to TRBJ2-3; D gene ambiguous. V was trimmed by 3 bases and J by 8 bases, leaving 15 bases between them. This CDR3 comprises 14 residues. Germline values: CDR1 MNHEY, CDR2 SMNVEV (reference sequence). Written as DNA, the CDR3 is TGTGCCAGCAGTTTCGGAACAGAAGTGGCTACGCAGTATTTT. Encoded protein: CASSFGTEVATQYF.

In nucleotides, the CDR3 is TGTGCCAGCAGCTTGGAAGCGGTCCCCTTCTATAATTCACCCCTCCACTTT. Translated, it gives CASSLEAVPFYNSPLHF. This chain uses TRBV5-5 with TRBJ1-6; no definite D call. V lost 0 bases and J lost 3, with 13 bases in between. Germline lookup yields CDR1 SGHKS and CDR2 YYEKEE (reference sequence). There are 17 residues in the CDR3.

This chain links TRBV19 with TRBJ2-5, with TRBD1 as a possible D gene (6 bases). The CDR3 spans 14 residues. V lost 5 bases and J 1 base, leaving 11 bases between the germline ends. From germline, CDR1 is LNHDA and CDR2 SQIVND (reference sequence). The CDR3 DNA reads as TGTGCCAGTAGTCTCAGGGGACCCCAAGAGACCCAGTACTTC. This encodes CASSLRGPQETQYF.

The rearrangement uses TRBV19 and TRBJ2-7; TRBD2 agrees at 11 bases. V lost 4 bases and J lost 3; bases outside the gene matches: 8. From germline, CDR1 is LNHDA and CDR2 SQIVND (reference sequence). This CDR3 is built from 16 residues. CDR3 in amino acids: CASSTETSGKYYEQYF. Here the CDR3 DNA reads TGTGCCAGTAGTACAGAGACTAGCGGGAAATACTACGAGCAGTACTTC.